Listed below are T cell receptor beta chains from one sample, sequenced in a study of CD4+ T cells in melanoma. Only in-frame clones appear in the TCRdb table, and some are missing; sequencing was by immunoSEQ multiplex PCR. The profile shows about 20,000 clones, roughly 73% of them singletons. These TCRs come from a human donor with melanoma. Both conserved end residues are part of each CDR3. The D gene is left open where the match is weak. Size is omitted from some rows. Given values are once, few, many or a class for expanded clones.

d_gene	j_gene	abundance	v_gene	CDR3aa	CDR3nt
.	TRBJ2-3	few	TRBV9	CASSSPPGRLPETDTQYF	TGTGCCAGCAGCTCGCCCCCGGGCAGACTGCCCGAGACAGATACGCAGTATTTT
TRBD1	TRBJ2-7	.	TRBV19	CASSETGREQYF	TGTGCCAGTAGTGAGACAGGGAGAGAGCAGTACTTC
.	TRBJ2-6	.	TRBV12-5	CASGRRIYSGANVLTF	TGTGCTAGTGGGCGCCGGATTTACTCTGGGGCCAACGTCCTGACTTTC
.	TRBJ2-1	.	TRBV29-1	CSPSEQFF	TGCAGCCCAAGTGAGCAGTTCTTC
.	TRBJ2-1	.	TRBV5-4	CASRDRSASIYNEQFF	TGTGCCAGCAGAGACAGGTCCGCGTCAATCTACAATGAGCAGTTCTTC
.	TRBJ1-4	.	TRBV5-4	CASSLGRGEKLFF	TGTGCCAGCAGCTTGGGCAGGGGTGAAAAACTGTTTTTT
.	TRBJ2-7	.	TRBV28	CASSFRGGTPPKYF	TGTGCCAGCAGTTTCAGGGGGGGCACCCCTCCGAAGTACTTC
.	TRBJ2-7	.	TRBV19	CASSLSTGSFDEQYF	TGTGCCAGTAGTTTATCGACAGGCTCCTTTGACGAGCAGTACTTC
.	TRBJ2-5	.	TRBV1	CTSSPQPTGTGETQYF	TGCACCAGCAGCCCCCAACCGACAGGGACGGGAGAGACCCAGTACTTC
.	TRBJ1-1	.	TRBV11-2	CASSFNGAGGTEAFF	TGTGCCAGCAGCTTCAATGGTGCGGGGGGCACTGAAGCTTTCTTT
.	TRBJ1-2	.	TRBV19	CASSMARAPNYGYTF	TGTGCCAGTAGTATGGCAAGGGCCCCTAACTATGGCTACACCTTC
.	TRBJ2-7	once	TRBV27	CASRTRDLLYWQYF	TGTGCCAGCAGAACCCGGGACCTATTATACTGGCAGTACTTC
.	TRBJ2-7	.	TRBV6-5	CATTSGYEQYF	TGTGCCACCACGTCAGGCTACGAGCAGTACTTC
.	TRBJ2-2	.	TRBV5-1	CASSLDPRNTGELFF	TGCGCCAGCAGCTTGGATCCTAGGAACACCGGGGAGCTGTTTTTT
.	TRBJ2-5	.	TRBV5-4	CASSLSREETQYF	TGTGCCAGCAGCTTGTCCAGGGAAGAGACCCAGTACTTC
.	TRBJ1-4	.	TRBV6-1	CASTRLLANEKLFF	TGTGCCAGCACTCGACTCTTGGCTAATGAAAAACTGTTTTTT
.	TRBJ1-1	.	TRBV5-1	CASSSTAGVGAFF	TGCGCCAGCAGTTCGACAGCTGGGGTTGGGGCTTTCTTT
.	TRBJ1-6	.	TRBV5-6	CASSVDQGNSPLHF	TGTGCCAGCAGCGTTGATCAGGGAAACTCACCCCTCCACTTT
.	TRBJ1-2	.	TRBV2	CASSEVDPLGNGYTF	TGTGCCAGCAGTGAAGTCGACCCGTTGGGAAATGGCTACACCTTC
TRBD1	TRBJ1-1	once	TRBV5-1	CASSPSRQGAEAFF	TGCGCCAGCAGCCCGTCACGACAGGGGGCTGAAGCTTTCTTT
.	TRBJ1-2	.	TRBV7-9	CASSLALGSRSYGYTF	TGTGCCAGCAGCTTAGCACTTGGCAGCCGGTCCTATGGCTACACCTTC
TRBD2	TRBJ2-3	.	TRBV5-4	CASSPDGTSGNTQYF	TGTGCCAGCAGCCCAGACGGGACTAGCGGAAATACGCAGTATTTT
.	TRBJ2-7	.	TRBV19	CASFTYRFSYEQYF	TGTGCCAGTTTTACCTACAGATTTTCCTACGAGCAGTACTTC
.	TRBJ2-5	.	TRBV6-6	CASSSIADEETQYF	TGTGCCAGCAGTTCCATCGCGGACGAAGAGACCCAGTACTTC
.	TRBJ1-1	.	TRBV5-4	CASSLYGGYTEAFF	TGTGCCAGCAGCTTGTATGGGGGATACACTGAAGCTTTCTTT
.	TRBJ2-7	once	TRBV13	CASGLGYEQYF	TGTGCCAGCGGTTTGGGATACGAGCAGTACTTC